The 26 T cell receptor beta chains below were found in one sample sequenced in a study of T cell responses to AZD1222 COVID-19 vaccine. Generated by immunoSEQ multiplex PCR, the TCRdb table keeps only in-frame clones and is missing some. The sample holds roughly 120,000 clones, roughly nine tenths seen once. The material sequenced was peripheral blood, taken on day 0 of AZD1222 vaccination. The receptors derive from an adult in good health.

This chain connects TRBV5-1 to TRBJ1-2; no definite D call. This CDR3 is built from 15 residues. Trimming took off 4 bases at V and 0 bases at J, with 13 bases between the two ends. Germline lookup yields CDR1 SGHRS and CDR2 YFSETQ. CDR3 residues: CASSELRKTNYGYTF. CDR3 coding DNA: TGCGCCAGCAGCGAACTCAGGAAGACTAACTATGGCTACACCTTC.

This clone was detected only a few times. V is TRBV5-1 and J is TRBJ2-2; D is undetermined. This CDR3 is 13 amino acids long. CDR1 is SGHRS and CDR2 is YFSETQ in the germline V gene. Trimming left V 2 bases short and J 5 bases short, with 7 bases between. CDR3 in DNA: TGCGCCAGCAGCTTCACCGCTACCGGGGAGCTGTTTTTT. This translates into CASSFTATGELFF.

The chain couples TRBV19 to TRBJ1-5; D is unresolved. V lost 8 bases and J 7 bases, leaving 18 bases between the germline ends. Germline V CDR1 and CDR2: LNHDA, SQIVND (reference sequence). The CDR3 length is 14 residues. The CDR3 bases are TGTGCCAGTCGCACTCCGGGCCCCGACCAGCCCCAGCATTTT. Amino acid sequence: CASRTPGPDQPQHF.

This rearrangement joins TRBV24-1 to TRBJ2-4; D is unclear. The V gene's germline CDR1 is KGHDR and CDR2 SFDVKD. CDR3 length: 11 residues. Trimming pared 6 bases from V and 15 bases from J, leaving 14 bases between. CDR3: CATSLGQHRYF. The CDR3 DNA reads TGTGCCACCAGTTTAGGGCAGCACCGGTACTTC.

The rearrangement links TRBV3-1 (or the pseudogene TRBV3-2) to TRBJ2-7; TRBD1 agrees at 9 bases. The CDR3 runs 17 residues. Germline V gene data show CDR1 as LGHDT and CDR2 as YNNKEL (reference sequence). Losses at the gene ends were 4 bases for V and 2 bases for J; bases not matched to a gene: 12. This CDR3 is CASSLLGTGRVPYEQYF. CDR3 nucleotide sequence: TGTGCCAGCAGCCTGTTGGGGACAGGGAGGGTCCCCTACGAGCAGTACTTC.

The chain has TRBV3-1 (or the pseudogene TRBV3-2) and TRBJ2-2; D is perhaps TRBD2 (5 bases). Germline CDR1 LGHDT, CDR2 YNNKEL (reference sequence). The CDR3 totals 14 residues. The V and J ends lost 2 bases and 9 bases respectively, with 13 bases between them. CDR3 DNA sequence: TGTGCCAGCAGCCAATATCTCGGGATCAGGGAGCTGTTTTTT. Its protein is CASSQYLGIRELFF.

The genes are TRBV5-1 and TRBJ2-2; tentative D call: TRBD2 (6 bases). Between the trimmed V and J ends, which lost 0 bases and 5 bases, there was a span of 11 bases. CDR3 length equals 15 residues. Germline V gives CDR1 SGHRS, CDR2 YFSETQ. Here the CDR3 reads CASSLELGGTGELFF. CDR3 sequence (DNA): TGCGCCAGCAGCTTGGAGTTGGGGGGAACCGGGGAGCTGTTTTTT.

The CDR3 protein is CASSLGPAELNEQFF. The CDR3 region has the DNA TGTGCCAGCAGCTTAGGTCCAGCGGAGCTCAATGAGCAGTTCTTC. The chain combines TRBV7-6 with TRBJ2-1, with D perhaps matching TRBD2 (5 bases). V was cut by 1 base and J by 6 bases, with 13 bases left in between. The CDR3 covers 15 residues. Germline V gene data show CDR1 as SGHVS and CDR2 as FNYEAQ.

The rearrangement links TRBV5-1 to TRBJ1-6, with TRBD1 identical over 7 bases. CDR3 length: 15 residues. Unmatched junction bases numbered 9, after V lost 3 bases and J lost 9 bases. Per germline, CDR1 SGHRS and CDR2 YFSETQ. For the CDR3, the DNA is TGCGCCAGCAGCTGGGGACAGACCGGAGGTTCACCCCTCCACTTT. This translates into CASSWGQTGGSPLHF.

This chain links TRBV19 with TRBJ2-3; D is ambiguous. The CDR3 extends over 9 amino acids. Germline V gene sequence: CDR1 LNHDA, CDR2 SQIVND (reference sequence). Trimming cost V 7 bases and J 4 bases, with 0 bases left between them. CDR3 sequence (DNA): TGTGCCAGTACAGATACGCAGTATTTT. Amino acids: CASTDTQYF.

V gene TRBV19 combines with J gene TRBJ1-6, with D tentatively TRBD1 (6 bases). The CDR3 is made up of 16 amino acids. Looked up from germline, CDR1 is LNHDA and CDR2 is SQIVND (reference sequence). The V and J ends lost 6 bases and 9 bases respectively, with 21 bases between them. The CDR3 sequence: CASSQGPDTLSSPLHF. DNA for the CDR3: TGTGCCAGTAGCCAGGGGCCCGACACCTTGAGTTCACCCCTCCACTTT.

The CDR3 protein is CASSLGSNTGELFF. In nucleotides, the CDR3 is TGTGCCAGCAGCTTGGGTAGCAACACCGGGGAGCTGTTTTTT. V usage is TRBV5-8 and J usage is TRBJ2-2, with D uncertain. Trimming shortened V by 0 bases and J by 2 bases, and 5 bases separated the two germline ends. Germline values: CDR1 SGHTS, CDR2 YDEGEE. CDR3 length: 14 amino acids.

The CDR3 sequence: CASSLWRQEAFF. The CDR3 nucleotides read TGTGCCAGCAGTTTGTGGAGGCAGGAAGCTTTCTTT. The chain combines TRBV12-3 or TRBV12-4 with TRBJ1-1; the D is unclear. The CDR3 loop spans 12 amino acids. With 3 bases removed from V and 8 bases from J, the gap between germline ends came to 10 bases.

The chain carries TRBV6-4 and TRBJ2-3, with D possibly being TRBD2 (5 bases). The CDR3 runs to 13 residues. The germline gives CDR1 MRHNA, CDR2 SNTAGT. V gave up 6 bases and J gave up 1 base, with 8 bases separating them. The CDR3 DNA is TGTGCCAGCAGCTATAGCGGCACAGATACGCAGTATTTT. It is translated as CASSYSGTDTQYF.

This sequence joins TRBV6-2 or TRBV6-3 and TRBJ1-1, with D unresolved. V was shortened by 0 bases and J by 0 bases, with 17 bases between the two germline ends. The CDR3 length is 18 residues. Germline values: CDR1 MNHEY, CDR2 SVGEGT. The CDR3 here is CASSYSSLRLTVNTEAFF. The CDR3 coding sequence is TGTGCCAGCAGTTACTCGAGTCTTAGACTAACCGTGAACACTGAAGCTTTCTTT.

The CDR3 nucleotides read TGTGCCAGTAGTATAGAGAGACAGCAGTACTTC. Encoded protein: CASSIERQQYF. The chain employs TRBV19 and TRBJ2-7, with D unclear. With 0 bases removed from V and 8 bases from J, the gap between germline ends came to 5 bases. The germline gives CDR1 LNHDA, CDR2 SQIVND (reference sequence). This CDR3 comprises 11 residues.

This clone was seen a handful of times. The chain has TRBV28 and TRBJ2-3; 12 bases match TRBD2. Unmatched junction bases numbered 21, after V lost 5 bases and J lost 3 bases. This CDR3 is 21 amino acids long. Germline CDR1 MDHEN, CDR2 SYDVKM. The CDR3 coding sequence is TGTGCCAGCAGTCCCAAGGGACAGACCTTTCTAGCGGGAGGGCGGACAGATACGCAGTATTTT. Its protein is CASSPKGQTFLAGGRTDTQYF.

V is TRBV7-9 and J is TRBJ2-3; 7 nucleotides align to TRBD1. Trimming took 7 bases from V and 2 from J; bases not matched to a gene: 9. This CDR3 is 15 amino acids long. CDR1 and CDR2 from the germline V gene are SEHNR and FQNEAQ (reference sequence). CDR3 nucleotides: TGTGCCAGCACCCGACCACAGGGGAACACAGATACGCAGTATTTT. Protein product: CASTRPQGNTDTQYF.

This clone was picked up a small number of times. CDR3 residues: CAWSVIAGAEQYF. DNA for the CDR3: TGTGCCTGGAGTGTAATAGCGGGAGCCGAGCAGTACTTC. The chain joins TRBV30 to TRBJ2-7; 9 bases match TRBD2. Trimming removed 0 bases from V and 6 bases from J; junction bases left unmatched: 3. The CDR3 totals 13 residues. Germline V CDR1 and CDR2: GTSNPN, SVGIG (reference sequence).

The rearrangement joins TRBV2 to TRBJ1-2; 7 bases line up with TRBD1. The CDR3 is 14 amino acids. Germline V gene lookup returns CDR1 SNHLY and CDR2 FYNNEI. V lost 6 bases, J lost 2 bases, and 6 bases stayed unmatched. In DNA form, the CDR3 reads TGTGCCAGCAGACCGACAGGGCCGAACTATGGCTACACCTTC. This sequence encodes CASRPTGPNYGYTF.

J is TRBJ2-1 and V is TRBV7-9; 8 positions agree with TRBD2. The V gene end was trimmed by 8 bases and the J gene end by 8 bases; junction bases not matched to a gene: 11. This CDR3 spans 14 amino acids. Germline V gene data show CDR1 as SEHNR and CDR2 as FQNEAQ (reference sequence). Written as DNA, the CDR3 is TGTGCCAGCTTTAGCGGACTAGCTGGGGATGAGCAGTTCTTC. It codes for CASFSGLAGDEQFF.

The V gene is TRBV7-6, the J gene TRBJ2-7, with D perhaps matching TRBD1 or TRBD2 (5 bases each). The CDR3 totals 15 residues. V lost 4 bases and J lost 0, with 13 bases in between. The germline V gene has CDR1 SGHVS and CDR2 FNYEAQ. CDR3 protein: CASSSRGASSYEQYF. The DNA of the CDR3 is TGTGCCAGCAGCTCGAGGGGCGCTAGCTCCTACGAGCAGTACTTC.

The chain uses TRBV25-1 and TRBJ2-1; D may be TRBD2 (5 bases). Per germline, CDR1 MGHDK and CDR2 SYGVNS. This CDR3 contains 18 residues. The V gene lost 3 bases and the J gene lost 0 bases, with 18 bases spanning the gap. The CDR3 reads CASSDAALAFRSYNEQFF. In DNA, the CDR3 is TGTGCCAGCAGTGACGCGGCCCTAGCTTTTCGCTCCTACAATGAGCAGTTCTTC.

In its sample, this clone was seen once. The rearrangement uses TRBV5-5 and TRBJ1-5, with 8 nucleotides matching TRBD1. Per germline, CDR1 SGHKS and CDR2 YYEKEE (reference sequence). Trimming removed 5 bases from V and 6 bases from J; junction bases left unmatched: 7. The CDR3 is 14 residues long. The CDR3 is CASRAPGGSQPQHF. The CDR3 DNA sequence: TGTGCCAGCAGAGCCCCAGGGGGCAGTCAGCCCCAGCATTTT.

V usage is TRBV5-1 and J usage is TRBJ1-2; D may be TRBD1 (6 bases). The CDR3 extends over 14 amino acids. Trimming pared 3 bases from V and 3 bases from J, leaving 12 bases between. Germline loops: CDR1 SGHRS, CDR2 YFSETQ. CDR3 residues: CASSSTTGDYGYTF. The DNA of the CDR3 is TGCGCCAGCAGCTCCACGACAGGAGACTATGGCTACACCTTC. Looking up the rest from reference TRBV5-1 and TRBJ1-2 gives the full variable domain: KAGVTQTPRYLIKTRGQQVTLSCSPISGHRSVSWYQQTPGQGLQFLFEYFSETQRNKGNFPGRFSGRQFSNSRSEMNVSTLELGDSALYLCASSSTTGDYGYTFGSGTRLTVV.

The V gene is TRBV20-1, the J gene TRBJ2-3; the D gene is possibly TRBD2 (5 bases). CDR3 size: 12 residues. From germline, CDR1 is DFQATT and CDR2 SNEGSKA (reference sequence). The V and J ends lost 3 bases and 6 bases respectively, with 10 bases between them. CDR3 region: CSASRGKDTQYF. DNA of the CDR3: TGCAGTGCTAGTCGGGGTAAGGATACGCAGTATTTT.